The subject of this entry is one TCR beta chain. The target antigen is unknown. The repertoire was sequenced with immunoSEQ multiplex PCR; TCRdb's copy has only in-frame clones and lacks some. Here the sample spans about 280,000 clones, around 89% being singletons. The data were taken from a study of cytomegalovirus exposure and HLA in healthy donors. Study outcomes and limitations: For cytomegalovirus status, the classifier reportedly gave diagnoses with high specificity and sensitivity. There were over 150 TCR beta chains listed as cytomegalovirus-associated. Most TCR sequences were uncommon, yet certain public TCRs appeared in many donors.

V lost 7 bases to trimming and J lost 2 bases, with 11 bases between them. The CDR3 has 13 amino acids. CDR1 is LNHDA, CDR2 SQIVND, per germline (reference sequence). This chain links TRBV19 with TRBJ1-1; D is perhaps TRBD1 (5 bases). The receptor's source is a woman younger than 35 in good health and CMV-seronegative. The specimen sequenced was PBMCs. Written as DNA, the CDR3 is TGTGCCAGTATATCCAGGGCCAACACTGAAGCTTTCTTT. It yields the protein CASISRANTEAFF. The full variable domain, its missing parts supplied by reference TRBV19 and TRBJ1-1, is DGGITQSPKYLFRKEGQNVTLSCEQNLNHDAMYWYRQDPGQGLRLIYYSQIVNDFQKGDIAEGYSVSREKKESFPLTVTSAQKNPTAFYLCASISRANTEAFFGQGTRLTVV.